This T cell receptor (beta chain) was identified in a study of PD-1 blockade in classical Hodgkin lymphoma. The repertoire was sequenced with immunoSEQ multiplex PCR; TCRdb's copy has only in-frame clones and lacks some. In the table there are some 25,000 clones, roughly 80% of which are singletons. All trial patients relapsed after autologous stem cell transplantation. Best response was recorded as complete response, partial response or progressive disease. Study findings and constraints: The diversity seen at baseline in complete responders resembled that of newly diagnosed patients. Reported findings placed baseline TCR diversity lower in newly diagnosed patients (compared with healthy donors).

V shed 3 bases and J shed 3 bases, with 2 bases lying between them. Germline V gene data show CDR1 as WNHNN and CDR2 as SYGVQD (reference sequence). The CDR3 sequence is 12 residues long. This clone was observed a few times. What it recognizes is unknown. The clonotype comes from a human donor with classical Hodgkin lymphoma. This material consisted of peripheral blood mononuclear cells (PBMCs), taken at baseline. The chain carries TRBV10-1 and TRBJ2-2; unclear D gene. Written as DNA, the CDR3 is TGCGCCAGCAGTGAATACACCGGGGAGCTGTTTTTT. Its protein is CASSEYTGELFF.